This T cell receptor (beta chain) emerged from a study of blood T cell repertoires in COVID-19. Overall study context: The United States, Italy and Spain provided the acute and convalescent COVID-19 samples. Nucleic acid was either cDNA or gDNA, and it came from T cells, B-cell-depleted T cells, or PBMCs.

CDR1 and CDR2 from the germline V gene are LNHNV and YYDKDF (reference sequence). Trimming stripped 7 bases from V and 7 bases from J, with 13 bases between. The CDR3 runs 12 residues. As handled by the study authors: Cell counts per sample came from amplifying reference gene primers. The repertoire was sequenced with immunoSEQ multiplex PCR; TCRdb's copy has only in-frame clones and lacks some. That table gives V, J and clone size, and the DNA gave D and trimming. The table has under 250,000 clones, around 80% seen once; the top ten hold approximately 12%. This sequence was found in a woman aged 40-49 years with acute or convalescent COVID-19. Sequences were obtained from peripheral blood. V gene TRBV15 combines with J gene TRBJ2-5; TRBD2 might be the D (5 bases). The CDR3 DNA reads TGTGCCACCACTGTTGGGAGAGGGACCCAGTACTTC. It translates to CATTVGRGTQYF.